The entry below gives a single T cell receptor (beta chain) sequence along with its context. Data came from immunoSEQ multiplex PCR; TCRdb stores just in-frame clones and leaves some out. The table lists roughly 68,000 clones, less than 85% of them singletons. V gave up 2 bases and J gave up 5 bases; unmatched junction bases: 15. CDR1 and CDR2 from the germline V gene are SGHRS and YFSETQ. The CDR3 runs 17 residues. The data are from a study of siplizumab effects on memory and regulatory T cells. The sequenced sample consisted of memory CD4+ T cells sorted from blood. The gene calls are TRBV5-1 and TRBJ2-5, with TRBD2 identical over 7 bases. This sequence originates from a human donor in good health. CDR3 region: CASSFLEGGPSGETQYF. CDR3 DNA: TGCGCCAGCAGCTTCTTAGAGGGAGGGCCCTCCGGGGAGACCCAGTACTTC. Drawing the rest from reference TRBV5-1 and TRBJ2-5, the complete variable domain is KAGVTQTPRYLIKTRGQQVTLSCSPISGHRSVSWYQQTPGQGLQFLFEYFSETQRNKGNFPGRFSGRQFSNSRSEMNVSTLELGDSALYLCASSFLEGGPSGETQYFGPGTRLLVL.